This is a list of T cell receptor beta chains from one sample in a study of technical replicates of blood from a handful of donors. Clones were sequenced by immunoSEQ multiplex PCR, and TCRdb holds only the in-frame ones, with some missing. The sample shows around 100,000 clones, about 95% of them seen only once. Sequencing was performed on T cells isolated from PBMCs. The receptors were sampled from a human donor in good health. CDR3s include the opening cysteine and the closing phenylalanine or tryptophan. Fields, in order: CDR3 protein, CDR3 DNA, V gene, clone size, D gene, J gene. D genes are given only for firm matches. Only part of the rows carry a size: once, few, many, or a class if the clone is expanded.

CDR3aa: CATLGQGGYGYTF
CDR3nt: TGTGCCACCCTGGGACAGGGCGGCTATGGCTACACCTTC
v_gene: TRBV6-5
abundance: few
d_gene: TRBD1
j_gene: TRBJ1-2

CDR3aa: CAWIRQGANTEAFF
CDR3nt: TGTGCCTGGATTCGACAGGGGGCGAACACTGAAGCTTTCTTT
v_gene: TRBV30
abundance: .
d_gene: TRBD1
j_gene: TRBJ1-1

CDR3aa: CATTSGRALDNEQFF
CDR3nt: TGTGCCACCACTAGCGGGAGGGCCTTAGACAATGAGCAGTTCTTC
v_gene: TRBV28
abundance: .
d_gene: TRBD2
j_gene: TRBJ2-1

CDR3aa: CASSLGSPDTQYF
CDR3nt: TGTGCCAGCAGTCTCGGGAGCCCAGATACGCAGTATTTT
v_gene: TRBV6-5
abundance: .
d_gene: .
j_gene: TRBJ2-3

CDR3aa: CASSFLAGGTDTQYF
CDR3nt: TGTGCCAGCAGCTTCTTAGCGGGCGGTACAGATACGCAGTATTTT
v_gene: TRBV7-2
abundance: few
d_gene: TRBD2
j_gene: TRBJ2-3

CDR3aa: CASSLDRGELFF
CDR3nt: TGTGCCAGCAGCTTAGATCGGGGAGAACTGTTTTTT
v_gene: TRBV11-3
abundance: .
d_gene: .
j_gene: TRBJ1-4

CDR3aa: CASSLGQINEKLFF
CDR3nt: TGTGCCAGCAGCTTAGGACAGATTAATGAAAAACTGTTTTTT
v_gene: TRBV11-3
abundance: once
d_gene: .
j_gene: TRBJ1-4

CDR3aa: CASSYSGTVMYEQYF
CDR3nt: TGTGCCAGCAGTTACTCCGGGACAGTCATGTACGAGCAGTACTTC
v_gene: TRBV6-5
abundance: .
d_gene: TRBD1
j_gene: TRBJ2-7

CDR3aa: CASSLLDTQYF
CDR3nt: TGTGCCAGCAGCTTACTAGATACGCAGTATTTT
v_gene: TRBV5-6
abundance: once
d_gene: .
j_gene: TRBJ2-3

CDR3aa: CASSLRRDSISGANVLTF
CDR3nt: TGTGCCAGCAGCCTGCGCCGGGACAGCATCTCTGGGGCCAACGTCCTGACTTTC
v_gene: TRBV7-9
abundance: .
d_gene: TRBD1
j_gene: TRBJ2-6

CDR3aa: CASSTTGEDTEAFF
CDR3nt: TGCGCCAGCAGTACGACAGGGGAAGACACTGAAGCTTTCTTT
v_gene: TRBV23-1
abundance: .
d_gene: TRBD1
j_gene: TRBJ1-1

CDR3aa: CASSQVLAGGLQETQYF
CDR3nt: TGTGCCAGCAGCCAGGTCCTAGCGGGAGGCCTACAAGAGACCCAGTACTTC
v_gene: TRBV14
abundance: .
d_gene: TRBD2
j_gene: TRBJ2-5

CDR3aa: CASSQDRGGWQPQHF
CDR3nt: TGCGCCAGCAGCCAAGATCGCGGGGGCTGGCAGCCCCAGCATTTT
v_gene: TRBV4-3
abundance: .
d_gene: .
j_gene: TRBJ1-5

CDR3aa: CASSLKWSTGSYEQYF
CDR3nt: TGTGCCAGCAGCTTAAAATGGTCGACAGGGAGCTACGAGCAGTACTTC
v_gene: TRBV7-2
abundance: .
d_gene: TRBD1
j_gene: TRBJ2-7

CDR3aa: CASSLALAGTDTQYF
CDR3nt: TGTGCCAGCAGCTTGGCCTTGGCGGGAACAGATACGCAGTATTTT
v_gene: TRBV5-4
abundance: .
d_gene: .
j_gene: TRBJ2-3

CDR3aa: CASSPSLAGPYEQYF
CDR3nt: TGTGCCAGCAGCCCCTCATTGGCGGGCCCCTACGAGCAGTACTTC
v_gene: TRBV9
abundance: .
d_gene: .
j_gene: TRBJ2-7